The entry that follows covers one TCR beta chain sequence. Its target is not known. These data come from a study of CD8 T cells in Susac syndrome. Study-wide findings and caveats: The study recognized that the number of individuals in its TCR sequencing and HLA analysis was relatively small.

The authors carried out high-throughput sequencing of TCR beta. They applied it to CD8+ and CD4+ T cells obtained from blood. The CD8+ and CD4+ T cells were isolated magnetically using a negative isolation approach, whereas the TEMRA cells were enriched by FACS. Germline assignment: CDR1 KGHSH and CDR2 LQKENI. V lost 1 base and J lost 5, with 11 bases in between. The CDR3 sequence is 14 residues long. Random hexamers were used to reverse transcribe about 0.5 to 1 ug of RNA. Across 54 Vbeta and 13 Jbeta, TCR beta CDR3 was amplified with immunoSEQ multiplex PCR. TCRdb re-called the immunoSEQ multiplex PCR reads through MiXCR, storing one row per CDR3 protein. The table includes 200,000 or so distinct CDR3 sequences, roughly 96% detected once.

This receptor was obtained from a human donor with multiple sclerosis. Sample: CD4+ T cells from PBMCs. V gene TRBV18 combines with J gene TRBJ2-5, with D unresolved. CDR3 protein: CASSPLDDAETQYF. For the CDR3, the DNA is TGTGCCAGCTCACCACTAGATGACGCGGAGACCCAGTACTTC. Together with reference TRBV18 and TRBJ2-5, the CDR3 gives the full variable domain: NAGVMQNPRHLVRRRGQEARLRCSPMKGHSHVYWYRQLPEEGLKFMVYLQKENIIDESGMPKERFSAEFPKEGPSILRIQQVVRGDSAAYFCASSPLDDAETQYFGPGTRLLVL.